The 11 T cell receptor beta chains in this list originate from one sample, sequenced in a study of T cell responses to AZD1222 COVID-19 vaccine (dated by TCRdb to 2020 to 2022). Libraries came from the immunoSEQ multiplex PCR assay. This is the immuneACCESS table as TCRdb keeps it, with only in-frame sequences that have V and J called. A part of the clones is gone; compared with another copy, unresolved V genes explain less than half, and the rest is unexplained. For this sample there are about 140,000 clones; almost 90% appear just once. The top ten clonotypes cover 1.5% to 2% of the sample. The sample's time point label, in plain terms: about 28 days (+/-7) after the second vaccine dose. The sample in question was peripheral blood, obtained 28 days after the second AZD1222 dose. These receptor sequences come from an adult who received the AZD1222 COVID-19 vaccine.

V usage is TRBV7-9 and J usage is TRBJ2-3; no clear D. CDR3 length: 15 residues. Trimming stripped 3 bases from V and 5 bases from J, with 15 bases between. The germline gives CDR1 SEHNR, CDR2 FQNEAQ (reference sequence). CDR3 nucleotides: TGTGCCAGCAGCTTCCCCGGACCTAGGGTAGATACGCAGTATTTT. It encodes CASSFPGPRVDTQYF.

The genes are TRBV30 and TRBJ2-1; perhaps TRBD2 as D (6 bases). Germline V gene lookup returns CDR1 GTSNPN and CDR2 SVGIG (reference sequence). The CDR3 totals 10 residues. The ends were cut back, 5 bases at V and 9 bases at J, with 8 bases in the middle. CDR3 protein: CAWGGGEQFF. The CDR3 DNA reads as TGTGCCTGGGGGGGAGGTGAGCAGTTCTTC.

The chain joins TRBV6-5 to TRBJ1-1; D uncertain. V shed 5 bases and J shed 3 bases, with 10 bases lying between them. This CDR3 is built from 13 residues. Germline CDR1 reads MNHEY; CDR2 reads SVGAGI. CDR3 nucleotide sequence: TGTGCCAGCAGTCTTAGGGATTACACTGAAGCTTTCTTT. Encoded protein: CASSLRDYTEAFF.

The chain links TRBV29-1 to TRBJ2-1; D unclear. Looked up from germline, CDR1 is SQVTM and CDR2 is ANQGSEA. The V gene lost 2 bases and the J gene lost 12 bases, with 11 bases spanning the gap. This CDR3 is built from 11 residues. CDR3 nucleotides: TGCAGCGTTGAAATCCGGAGTGGGCAGTTCTTC. Encoded protein: CSVEIRSGQFF.

The rearrangement links TRBV5-1 to TRBJ2-3; perhaps D is TRBD1 or TRBD2 (5 bases each). Germline V CDR1 and CDR2: SGHRS, YFSETQ. The CDR3 is 15 residues long. Trimming pared 4 bases from V and 3 bases from J, leaving 15 bases between. This CDR3 is CASSPRGDGTDTQYF. As DNA, the CDR3 is TGCGCCAGCAGCCCGCGAGGGGATGGGACAGATACGCAGTATTTT.

J is TRBJ2-1 and V is TRBV6-5; TRBD2 aligns across 12 bases. CDR3 length: 16 residues. Germline V gene data show CDR1 as MNHEY and CDR2 as SVGAGI. The J segment lost 7 bases and the V segment lost 4 bases, leaving 8 bases of the junction unmatched. The CDR3 DNA reads as TGTGCCAGCAGTTTGACTAGCGGGAGAAGGATGAATGAGCAGTTCTTC. Translated, it gives CASSLTSGRRMNEQFF.

This chain links TRBV7-3 with TRBJ1-1; TRBD1 might be the D (5 bases). The V and J ends lost 1 base and 4 bases respectively, with 13 bases between them. This CDR3 comprises 15 residues. Germline V CDR1 and CDR2: SGHTA, FQGTGA. CDR3 in amino acids: CASSLMSGQGTEAFF. CDR3 bases: TGTGCCAGCAGCTTAATGTCTGGGCAGGGCACTGAAGCTTTCTTT.

The chain combines TRBV19 with TRBJ2-1; the match to TRBD1 covers 8 bases. This CDR3 region has 16 residues. Unmatched junction bases numbered 9, after V lost 3 bases and J lost 5 bases. Germline V gene sequence: CDR1 LNHDA, CDR2 SQIVND (reference sequence). CDR3 sequence: CASSIVGQGADNEQFF. The CDR3 nucleotides read TGTGCCAGTAGTATTGTCGGTCAGGGGGCCGACAATGAGCAGTTCTTC.

This clone was detected only once. This chain links TRBV7-2 with TRBJ2-7, with 7 bases fitting TRBD2. Trimming at V came to 5 bases and at J to 5 bases, leaving 6 bases not matched to a gene. CDR1 SGHTA and CDR2 FQGNSA come from the germline V gene. The CDR3 is 13 amino acids. CDR3 protein: CASSLVGGDEQYF. The CDR3 bases are TGTGCCAGCAGCCTCGTGGGAGGGGACGAGCAGTACTTC.

A note on this clone: Additional DNA sequences in this sample encode the identical CDR3. The chain couples TRBV18 to TRBJ2-1; 12 nucleotides align to TRBD2. There are 15 residues in the CDR3. The germline gives CDR1 KGHSH, CDR2 LQKENI. The junction had 2 bases not matched to a gene; V was cut back by 3 bases and J by 5 bases. CDR3 nucleotides: TGTGCCAGCTCACCTGGACTAGCGGGGAACAATGAGCAGTTCTTC. Translation gives CASSPGLAGNNEQFF.

In DNA form, the CDR3 reads TGCAGCGGCCTGGGGGGAACCTCCTACAATGAGCAGTTCTTC. This sequence encodes CSGLGGTSYNEQFF. The chain is built from TRBV29-1 and TRBJ2-1, with a tentative D call TRBD2 (6 bases). CDR1 and CDR2 (germline): SQVTM, ANQGSEA. CDR3 length: 14 amino acids. The V and J ends lost 7 bases and 0 bases respectively, with 13 bases between them.